Listed below are T cell receptor beta chains from one sample, sequenced in a study of CD8 T cells in Susac syndrome. TCRdb processed the immunoSEQ multiplex PCR reads anew with MiXCR; each CDR3 protein has one entry. The sample holds roughly 200,000 distinct CDR3 sequences; about 95% are singletons and the top ten take just over 0.08%. Sequenced sample: CD4+ T cells from PBMCs. The receptor set was obtained from a human donor with multiple sclerosis. Both conserved end residues are part of each CDR3. Each record gives: J gene, D gene, clone size, V gene, CDR3 DNA, CDR3 protein. The D gene is left open where the match is weak. Size is omitted from some rows. Given values are once, few, many or a class for expanded clones.

TRBJ2-3 TRBD1 NA TRBV30 TGTGCCTGGAGCTTTTGGGACAGGCTCACAGATACGCAGTATTTT CAWSFWDRLTDTQYF
TRBJ2-1 NA NA TRBV29-1 TGCAGCGTTGTGGCAGGGGTGGGCAATGAGCAGTTCTTC CSVVAGVGNEQFF
TRBJ2-1 NA NA TRBV4-1 TGCGCCAGCAGCCAAGATCGGGCAGTTAACAATGAGCAGTTCTTC CASSQDRAVNNEQFF
TRBJ2-1 TRBD2 NA TRBV12-3/TRBV12-4 TGTGCCAGCAGTTCGAGCGGGGGGAGCTCCTACAATGAGCAGTTCTTC CASSSSGGSSYNEQFF
TRBJ2-2 NA NA TRBV20-1 TGCAGTGCCTCGGGTACCGGGGAGCTGTTTTTT CSASGTGELFF
TRBJ2-1 TRBD2 NA TRBV3-1 TGTGCCAGCAGCCAACCGGGGACTAGCGGGACGATGACGGGGAATGAGCAGTTCTTC CASSQPGTSGTMTGNEQFF
TRBJ2-7 TRBD1 NA TRBV30 TGTGCCTGGAGTCCTGGACAGGGGGGGATGGACGAGCAGTACTTC CAWSPGQGGMDEQYF
TRBJ2-6 NA once TRBV9 TGTGCCAGCAGCGTAGGGACAGCGTCCTCTGGGGCCAACGTCCTGACTTTC CASSVGTASSGANVLTF
TRBJ2-4 NA once TRBV20-1 TGCAGTGCTAAAAGGGGGAAGGGGAAAAACATTCAGTACTTC CSAKRGKGKNIQYF
TRBJ2-7 TRBD1 NA TRBV7-9 TGTGCCAGCAGCTCCGGCCTCAGGGGGCCCCCTTACGAGCAGTACTTC CASSSGLRGPPYEQYF
TRBJ2-7 TRBD2 NA TRBV27 TGTGCCAGCAGTTTGGGGGGGGTAGGGTACGAGCAGTACTTC CASSLGGVGYEQYF
TRBJ2-3 NA NA TRBV20-1 TGCAGTGCTAGAGAAACGGGGCAACAAATCACAGATACGCAGTATTTT CSARETGQQITDTQYF
TRBJ1-2 NA NA TRBV6-5 TGTGCCAGCAGTTACTCTGGGGTATCCCATGGCTACACCTTC CASSYSGVSHGYTF
TRBJ1-2 NA NA TRBV20-1 TGCAGTGCTAGGGCAGATGGACACGACGTCTATGGCTACACCTTC CSARADGHDVYGYTF
TRBJ1-1 NA NA TRBV5-4 TGTGCCAGCAGCCCCACCGGGCGGACCCCCGGGAACACTGAAGCTTCCTTT CASSPTGRTPGNTEASF
TRBJ1-5 NA NA TRBV29-1 TGCAGCGTTGCGAACGTGGGGCAGGCCCAGCATTTT CSVANVGQAQHF
TRBJ2-3 NA NA TRBV7-9 TGTGCCAGCAGCCCCTTTATGAGCACAGATACGCAGTATTTT CASSPFMSTDTQYF
TRBJ2-1 NA NA TRBV3-1 TGTGCCAGCAGCCCGGACTGGGGGTCAGGCAATGAGCAGTTCTTC CASSPDWGSGNEQFF